Sequencing of this TCR beta chain was carried out in a study of shared clonotypes between healthy human individuals. The table came from immunoSEQ multiplex PCR; TCRdb's copy has only in-frame clones and leaves some out. The table has around 2.5 million clones, 80% to 95% seen once. Germline CDR1 and CDR2: SGHTA and FQGNSA. CDR3 size: 16 residues. Trimming cost V 3 bases and J 6 bases; bases outside gene matches: 9. J is TRBJ2-2 and V is TRBV7-2, with 8 bases lining up with TRBD2. This receptor was taken from a young man in good health. Some clones in this sample may be carry-over from other donors' samples. The sequencing input was naive CD4+ T cells from PBMCs. Subset specified: CD45RA+ positively selected. The CDR3: CASSFSGVLTAGELFF. The CDR3 DNA reads as TGTGCCAGCAGCTTTAGCGGGGTGCTTACGGCCGGGGAGCTGTTTTTT. Full variable domain (missing parts from reference TRBV7-2 and TRBJ2-2): GAGVSQSPSNKVTEKGKDVELRCDPISGHTALYWYRQSLGQGLEFLIYFQGNSAPDKSGLPSDRFSAERTGGSVSTLTIQRTQQEDSAVYLCASSFSGVLTAGELFFGEGSRLTVL.